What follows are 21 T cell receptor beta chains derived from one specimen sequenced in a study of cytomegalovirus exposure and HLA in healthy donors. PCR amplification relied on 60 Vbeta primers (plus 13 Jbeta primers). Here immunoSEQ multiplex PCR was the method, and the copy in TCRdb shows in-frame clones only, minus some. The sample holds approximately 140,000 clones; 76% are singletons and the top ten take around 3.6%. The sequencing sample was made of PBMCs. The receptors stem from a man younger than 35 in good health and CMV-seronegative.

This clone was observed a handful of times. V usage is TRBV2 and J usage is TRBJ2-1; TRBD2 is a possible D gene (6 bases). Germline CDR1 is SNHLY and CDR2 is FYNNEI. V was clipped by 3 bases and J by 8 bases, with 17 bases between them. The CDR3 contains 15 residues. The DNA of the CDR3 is TGTGCCAGCAGTGAGGTTCGGGGGATCAGAGATGAGCAGTTCTTC. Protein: CASSEVRGIRDEQFF.

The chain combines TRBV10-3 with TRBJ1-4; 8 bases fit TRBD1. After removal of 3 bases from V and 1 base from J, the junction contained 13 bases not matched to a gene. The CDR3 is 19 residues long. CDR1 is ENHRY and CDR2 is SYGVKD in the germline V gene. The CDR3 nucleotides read TGTGCCATCAGTGAATCCGGGACAGGCAATTTCCTAACTAATGAAAAACTGTTTTTT. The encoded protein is CAISESGTGNFLTNEKLFF.

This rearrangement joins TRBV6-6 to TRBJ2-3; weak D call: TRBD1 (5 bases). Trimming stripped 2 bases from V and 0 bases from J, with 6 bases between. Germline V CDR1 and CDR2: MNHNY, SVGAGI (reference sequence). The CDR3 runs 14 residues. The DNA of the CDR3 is TGTGCCAGCAGTTACGACAGAAGCACAGATACGCAGTATTTT. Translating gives CASSYDRSTDTQYF.

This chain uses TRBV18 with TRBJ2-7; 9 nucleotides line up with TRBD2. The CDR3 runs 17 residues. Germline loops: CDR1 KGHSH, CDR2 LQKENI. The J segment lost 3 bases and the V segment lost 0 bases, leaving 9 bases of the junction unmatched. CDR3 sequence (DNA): TGTGCCAGCTCACCACCGGTTGGCGGGAGGGCAATCTACGAGCAGTACTTC. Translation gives CASSPPVGGRAIYEQYF.

The CDR3 is CASSLRDSPNSPLHF. The CDR3 nucleotides read TGTGCCAGCAGCTTGAGGGACAGTCCTAATTCACCCCTCCACTTT. V gene TRBV11-2 combines with J gene TRBJ1-6, with 7 bases aligning to TRBD1. Trimming at V came to 3 bases and at J to 6 bases, leaving 5 bases not matched to a gene. The CDR3 consists of 15 residues. CDR1 is SGHAT, CDR2 FQNNGV, per germline.

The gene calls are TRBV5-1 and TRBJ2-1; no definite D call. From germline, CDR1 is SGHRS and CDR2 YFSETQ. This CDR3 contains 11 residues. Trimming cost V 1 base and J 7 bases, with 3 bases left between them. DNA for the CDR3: TGCGCCAGCAGCTTGCAGAATGAGCAGTTCTTC. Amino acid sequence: CASSLQNEQFF.

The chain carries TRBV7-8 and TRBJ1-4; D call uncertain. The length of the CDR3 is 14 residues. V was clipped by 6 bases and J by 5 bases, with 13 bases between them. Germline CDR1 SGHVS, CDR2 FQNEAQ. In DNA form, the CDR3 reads TGTGCCAGCAGTTCGACTCCCCGGAATGAAAAACTGTTTTTT. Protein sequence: CASSSTPRNEKLFF.

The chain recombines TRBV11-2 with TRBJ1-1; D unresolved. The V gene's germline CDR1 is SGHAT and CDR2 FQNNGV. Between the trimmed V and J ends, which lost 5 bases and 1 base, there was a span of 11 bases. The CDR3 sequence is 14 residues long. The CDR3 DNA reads TGTGCCAGCAGCCCCACCCGGGGGAACACTGAAGCTTTCTTT. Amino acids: CASSPTRGNTEAFF.

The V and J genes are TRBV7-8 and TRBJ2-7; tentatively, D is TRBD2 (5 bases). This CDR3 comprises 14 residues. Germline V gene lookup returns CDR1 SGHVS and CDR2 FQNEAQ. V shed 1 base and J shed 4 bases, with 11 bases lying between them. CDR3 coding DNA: TGTGCCAGCAGCTTAGGGGAGCAGATGTACGAGCAGTACTTC. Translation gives CASSLGEQMYEQYF.

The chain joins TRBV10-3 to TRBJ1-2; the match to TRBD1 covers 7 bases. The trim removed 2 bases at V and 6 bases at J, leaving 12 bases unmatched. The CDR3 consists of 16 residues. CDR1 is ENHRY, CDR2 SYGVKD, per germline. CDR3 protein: CAISEPYRGKDHGYTF. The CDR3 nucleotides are TGTGCCATCAGTGAGCCTTACAGGGGAAAAGACCATGGCTACACCTTC.

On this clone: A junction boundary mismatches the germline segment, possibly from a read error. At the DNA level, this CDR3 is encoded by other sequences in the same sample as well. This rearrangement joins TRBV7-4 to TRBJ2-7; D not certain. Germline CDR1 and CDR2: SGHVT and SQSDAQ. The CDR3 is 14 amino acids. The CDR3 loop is CASSLGVLSYEQYF. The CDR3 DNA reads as TGTGCCAGCAGCTTAGGAGTGCTCTCCTATGAGCAGTACTTC. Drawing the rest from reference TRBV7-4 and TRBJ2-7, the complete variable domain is GAGVSQSPRYKVAKRGRDVALRCDSISGHVTLYWYRQTLGQGSEVLTYSQSDAQRDKSGRPSGRFSAERPERSVSTLKIQRTEQGDSAVYLCASSLGVLSYEQYFGPGTRLTVT.

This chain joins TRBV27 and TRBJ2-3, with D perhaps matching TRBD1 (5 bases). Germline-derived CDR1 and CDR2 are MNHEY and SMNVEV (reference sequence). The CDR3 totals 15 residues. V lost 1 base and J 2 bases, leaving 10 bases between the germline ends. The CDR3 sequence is CASSLWVGPTDTQYF. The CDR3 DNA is TGTGCCAGCAGTTTATGGGTGGGGCCCACAGATACGCAGTATTTT.

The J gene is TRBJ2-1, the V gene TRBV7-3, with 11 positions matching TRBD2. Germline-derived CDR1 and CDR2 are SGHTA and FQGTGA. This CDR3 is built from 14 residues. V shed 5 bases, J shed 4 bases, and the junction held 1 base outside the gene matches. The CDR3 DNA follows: TGTGCCAGCAGCCGGACTAGCGGGTACAATGAGCAGTTCTTC. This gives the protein CASSRTSGYNEQFF.

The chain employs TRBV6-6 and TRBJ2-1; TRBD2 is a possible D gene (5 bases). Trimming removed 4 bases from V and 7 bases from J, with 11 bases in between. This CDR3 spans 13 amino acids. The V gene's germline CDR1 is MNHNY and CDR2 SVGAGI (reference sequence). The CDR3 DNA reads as TGTGCCAGCAGTTCCTCCCTAGCTAATGAGCAGTTCTTC. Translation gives CASSSSLANEQFF.

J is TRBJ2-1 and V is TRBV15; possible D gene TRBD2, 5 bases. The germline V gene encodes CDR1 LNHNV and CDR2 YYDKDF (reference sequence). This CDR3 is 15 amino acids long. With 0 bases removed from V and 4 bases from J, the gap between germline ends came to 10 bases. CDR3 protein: CATSRDSEVYNEQFF. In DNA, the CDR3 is TGTGCCACCAGCAGAGATTCGGAGGTTTACAATGAGCAGTTCTTC.

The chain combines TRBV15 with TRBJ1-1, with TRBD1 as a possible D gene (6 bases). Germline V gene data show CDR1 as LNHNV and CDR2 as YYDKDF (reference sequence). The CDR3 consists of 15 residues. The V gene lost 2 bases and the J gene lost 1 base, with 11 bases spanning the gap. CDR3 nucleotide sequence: TGTGCCACCAGCAGACCTGAGACAGGGAACACTGAAGCTTTCTTT. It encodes CATSRPETGNTEAFF. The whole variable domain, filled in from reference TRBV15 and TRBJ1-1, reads DAMVIQNPRYQVTQFGKPVTLSCSQTLNHNVMYWYQQKSSQAPKLLFHYYDKDFNNEADTPDNFQSRRPNTSFCFLDIRSPGLGDTAMYLCATSRPETGNTEAFFGQGTRLTVV.

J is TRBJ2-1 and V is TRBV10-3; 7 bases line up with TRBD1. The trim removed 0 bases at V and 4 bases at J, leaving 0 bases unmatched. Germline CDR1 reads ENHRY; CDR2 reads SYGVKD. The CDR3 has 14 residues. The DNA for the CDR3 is TGTGCCATCAGTGAGTCGACAGGGTACAATGAGCAGTTCTTC. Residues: CAISESTGYNEQFF.

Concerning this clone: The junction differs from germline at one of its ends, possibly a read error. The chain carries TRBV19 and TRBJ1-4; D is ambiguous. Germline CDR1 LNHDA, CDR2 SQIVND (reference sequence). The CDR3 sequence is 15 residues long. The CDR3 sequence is CASSIDPDPYTEVVF. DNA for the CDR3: TGTGCCAGTAGTATAGATCCCGACCCCTACACCGAGGTCGTGTTT.

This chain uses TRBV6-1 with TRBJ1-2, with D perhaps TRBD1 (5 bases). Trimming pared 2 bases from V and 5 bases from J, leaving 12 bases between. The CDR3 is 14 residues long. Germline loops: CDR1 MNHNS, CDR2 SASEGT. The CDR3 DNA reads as TGTGCCAGCAGTGAACGGGGGAGAGGGTATGGCTACACCTTC. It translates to CASSERGRGYGYTF.

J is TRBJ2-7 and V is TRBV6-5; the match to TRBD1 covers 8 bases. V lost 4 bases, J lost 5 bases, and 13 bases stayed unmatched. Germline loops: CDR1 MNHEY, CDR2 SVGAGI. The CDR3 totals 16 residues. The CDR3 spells CASSLSGAGGYHEQYF. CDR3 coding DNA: TGTGCCAGCAGTTTGAGTGGGGCAGGGGGCTACCACGAGCAGTACTTC.

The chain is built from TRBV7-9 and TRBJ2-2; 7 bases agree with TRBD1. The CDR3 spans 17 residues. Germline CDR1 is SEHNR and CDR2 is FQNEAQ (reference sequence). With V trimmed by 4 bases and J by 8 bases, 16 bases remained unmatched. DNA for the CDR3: TGTGCCAGCAGCTCCCCTCCGGGACAGCTGGTAGTAGGGGAGCTGTTTTTT. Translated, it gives CASSSPPGQLVVGELFF.